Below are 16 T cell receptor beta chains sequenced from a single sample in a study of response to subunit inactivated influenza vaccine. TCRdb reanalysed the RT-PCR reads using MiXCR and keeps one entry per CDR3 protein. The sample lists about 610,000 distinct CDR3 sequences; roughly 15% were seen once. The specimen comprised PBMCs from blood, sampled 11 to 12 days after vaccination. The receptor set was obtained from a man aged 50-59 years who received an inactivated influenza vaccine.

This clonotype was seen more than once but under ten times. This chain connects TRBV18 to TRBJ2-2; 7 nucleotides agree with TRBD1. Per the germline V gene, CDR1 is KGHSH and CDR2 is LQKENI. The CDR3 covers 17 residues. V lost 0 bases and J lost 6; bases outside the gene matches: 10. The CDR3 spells CASSPPNSGQASGELFF. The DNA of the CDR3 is TGTGCCAGCTCACCACCGAATTCTGGACAGGCTTCCGGGGAGCTGTTTTTT.

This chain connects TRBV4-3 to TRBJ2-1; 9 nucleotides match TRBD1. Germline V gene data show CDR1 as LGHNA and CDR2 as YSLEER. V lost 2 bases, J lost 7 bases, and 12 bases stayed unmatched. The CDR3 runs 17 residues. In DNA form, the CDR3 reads TGCGCCAGCAGCCAAAGCCGACGGACAGGGGCCTGGAATGAGCAGTTCTTC. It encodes CASSQSRRTGAWNEQFF.

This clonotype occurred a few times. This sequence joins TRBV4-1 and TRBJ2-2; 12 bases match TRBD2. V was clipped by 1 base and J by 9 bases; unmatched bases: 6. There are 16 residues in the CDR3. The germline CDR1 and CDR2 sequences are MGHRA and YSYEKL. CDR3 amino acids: CASSQGLAGDLRELFF. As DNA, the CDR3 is TGCGCCAGCAGCCAAGGACTAGCGGGGGATCTGAGGGAGCTGTTTTTT.

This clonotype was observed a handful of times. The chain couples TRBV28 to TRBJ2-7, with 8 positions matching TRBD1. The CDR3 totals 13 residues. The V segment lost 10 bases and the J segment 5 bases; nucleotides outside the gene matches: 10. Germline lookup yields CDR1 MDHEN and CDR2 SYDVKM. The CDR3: CATHNGQGNEQYF. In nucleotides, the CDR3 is TGTGCCACCCACAATGGACAGGGCAACGAGCAGTACTTC.

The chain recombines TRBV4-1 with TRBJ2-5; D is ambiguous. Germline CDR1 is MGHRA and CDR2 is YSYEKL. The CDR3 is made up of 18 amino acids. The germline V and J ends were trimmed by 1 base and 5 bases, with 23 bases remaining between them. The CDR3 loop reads CASSQGAGKIYGYETQYF. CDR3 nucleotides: TGCGCCAGCAGCCAAGGAGCCGGCAAGATCTACGGCTATGAGACCCAGTACTTC.

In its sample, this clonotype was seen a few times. The CDR3 region has the DNA TGCAGTGCTAGAGATATGGGACAGGGGGCGGACATTCAGTACTTC. Translating it yields CSARDMGQGADIQYF. The chain recombines TRBV20-1 with TRBJ2-4; 12 bases fit TRBD1. This CDR3 contains 15 residues. Germline V gene lookup returns CDR1 DFQATT and CDR2 SNEGSKA (reference sequence). Trimming cost V 0 bases and J 8 bases; bases outside gene matches: 5.

This CDR3 is CASRSSPNEQFF. As DNA, the CDR3 is TGTGCCAGCAGATCTAGTCCCAATGAGCAGTTCTTC. The chain employs TRBV2 and TRBJ2-1; D unresolved. Trimming stripped 6 bases from V and 6 bases from J, with 9 bases between. Germline values: CDR1 SNHLY, CDR2 FYNNEI. CDR3 size: 12 residues.

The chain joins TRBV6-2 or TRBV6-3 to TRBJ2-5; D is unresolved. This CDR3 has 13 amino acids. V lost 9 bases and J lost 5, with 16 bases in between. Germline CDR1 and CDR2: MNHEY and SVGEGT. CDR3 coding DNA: TGTGCCAGTCACGACCAACGAAGGGAGACCCAGTACTTC. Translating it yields CASHDQRRETQYF.

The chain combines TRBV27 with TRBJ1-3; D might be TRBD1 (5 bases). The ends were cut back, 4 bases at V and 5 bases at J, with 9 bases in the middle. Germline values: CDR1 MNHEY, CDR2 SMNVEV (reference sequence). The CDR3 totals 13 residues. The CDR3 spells CASSSGGRNTIYF. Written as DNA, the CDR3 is TGTGCCAGCAGTTCTGGGGGAAGAAACACCATATATTTT.

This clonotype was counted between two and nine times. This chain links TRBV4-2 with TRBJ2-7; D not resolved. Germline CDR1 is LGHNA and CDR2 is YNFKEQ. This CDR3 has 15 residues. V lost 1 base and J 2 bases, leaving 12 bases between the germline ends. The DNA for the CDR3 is TGTGCCAGCAGCCAAGCGGGCCAGCCTACCTACGAGCAGTACTTC. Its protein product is CASSQAGQPTYEQYF.

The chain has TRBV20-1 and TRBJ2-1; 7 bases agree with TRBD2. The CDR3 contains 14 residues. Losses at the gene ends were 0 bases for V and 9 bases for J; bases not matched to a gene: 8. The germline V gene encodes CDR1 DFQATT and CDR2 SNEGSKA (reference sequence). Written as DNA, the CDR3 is TGCAGTGCTAGAGATTTGGGAGGGCTCGGTGAGCAGTTCTTC. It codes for CSARDLGGLGEQFF.

This CDR3 is CASSLMGIANYGYTF. The CDR3 DNA follows: TGTGCCAGCAGCTTGATGGGGATTGCTAACTATGGCTACACCTTC. This chain uses TRBV5-6 with TRBJ1-2; unclear D gene. The V and J ends lost 1 base and 0 bases respectively, with 10 bases between them. CDR1 is SGHDT and CDR2 is YYEEEE in the germline V gene. This CDR3 has 15 residues.

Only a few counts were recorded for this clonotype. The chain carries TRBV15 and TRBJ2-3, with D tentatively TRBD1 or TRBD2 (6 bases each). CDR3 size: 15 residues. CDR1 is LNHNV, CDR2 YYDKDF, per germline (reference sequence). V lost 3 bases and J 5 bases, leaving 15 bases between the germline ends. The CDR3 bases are TGTGCCACCAGCAGGCTGATTGGGGGGCGAGATACGCAGTATTTT. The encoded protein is CATSRLIGGRDTQYF.

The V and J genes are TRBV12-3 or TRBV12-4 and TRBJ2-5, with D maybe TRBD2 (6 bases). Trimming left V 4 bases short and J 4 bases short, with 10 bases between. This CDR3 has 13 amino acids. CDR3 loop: CASSSPGLETQYF. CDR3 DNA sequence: TGTGCCAGCAGTTCGCCGGGACTAGAGACCCAGTACTTC.

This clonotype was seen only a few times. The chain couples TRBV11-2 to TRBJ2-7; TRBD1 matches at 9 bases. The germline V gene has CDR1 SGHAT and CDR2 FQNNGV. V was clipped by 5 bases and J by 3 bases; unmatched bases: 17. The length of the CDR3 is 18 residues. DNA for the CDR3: TGTGCCAGCAGCCCAATTAGTAACAGGGGGCCCCCCGTCTACGAGCAGTACTTC. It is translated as CASSPISNRGPPVYEQYF.

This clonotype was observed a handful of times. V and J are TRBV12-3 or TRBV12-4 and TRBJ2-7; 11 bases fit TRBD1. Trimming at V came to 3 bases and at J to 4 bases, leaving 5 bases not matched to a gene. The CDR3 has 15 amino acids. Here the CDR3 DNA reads TGTGCCAGCAGTTTGGGACAGGGGGATTCGTACGAGCAGTACTTC. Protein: CASSLGQGDSYEQYF.